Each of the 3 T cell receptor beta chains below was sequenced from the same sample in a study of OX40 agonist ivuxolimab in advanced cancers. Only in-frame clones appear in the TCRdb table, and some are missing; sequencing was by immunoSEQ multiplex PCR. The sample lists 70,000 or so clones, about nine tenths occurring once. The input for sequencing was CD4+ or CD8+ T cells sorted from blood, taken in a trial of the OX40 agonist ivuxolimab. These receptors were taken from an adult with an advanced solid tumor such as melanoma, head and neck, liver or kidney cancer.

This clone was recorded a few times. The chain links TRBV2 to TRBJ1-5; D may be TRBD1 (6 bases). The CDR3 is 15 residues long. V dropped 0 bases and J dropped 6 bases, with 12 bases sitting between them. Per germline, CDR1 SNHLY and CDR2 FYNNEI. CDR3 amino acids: CASSEALQGLQPQHF. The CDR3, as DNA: TGTGCCAGCAGTGAAGCGCTTCAGGGGCTTCAGCCCCAGCATTTT.

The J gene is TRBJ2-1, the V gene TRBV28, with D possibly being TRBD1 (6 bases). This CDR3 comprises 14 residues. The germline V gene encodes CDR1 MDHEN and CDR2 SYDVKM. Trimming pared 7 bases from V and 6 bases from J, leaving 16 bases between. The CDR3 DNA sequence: TGTGCCAGCAACACAGGGTTGGCTGGCAATGAGCAGTTCTTC. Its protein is CASNTGLAGNEQFF.

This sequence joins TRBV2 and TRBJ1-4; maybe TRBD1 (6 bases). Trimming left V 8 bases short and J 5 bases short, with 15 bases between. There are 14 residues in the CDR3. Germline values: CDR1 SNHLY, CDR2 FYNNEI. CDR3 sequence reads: CASLERRGNEKLFF. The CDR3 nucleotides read TGTGCCAGCCTGGAGCGGAGGGGGAATGAAAAACTGTTTTTT.